This is a list of T cell receptor beta chains from one sample in a study of blood T cell repertoires in COVID-19. Profiled with immunoSEQ multiplex PCR; TCRdb holds only in-frame clones, not every one. There are around 220,000 clones in the sample; 85% to 90% occur only once, and about 4.8% lies in the top ten. Sequences were obtained from peripheral blood. The receptors here all came from a man in his fifties or sixties with acute or convalescent COVID-19. Each CDR3 is given with its conserved first and last residue. A D gene is named only where the DNA matches it firmly. Clone size is shown for a subset of rows, as once, few, many or a class of expanded clone.

>few|-|TRBJ2-2|TRBV18
CASSPRARAEKNTGELFF
TGTGCCAGCTCACCACGGGCCAGGGCCGAAAAAAACACCGGGGAGCTGTTTTTT
>-|-|TRBJ1-5|TRBV5-1
CASSPDSSNQPQHF
TGCGCCAGCAGCCCGGACAGTAGCAATCAGCCCCAGCATTTT
>once|-|TRBJ1-2|TRBV5-8
CASSLAGGTASYGYTF
TGTGCCAGCAGCTTGGCCGGGGGGACCGCCTCCTATGGCTACACCTTC
>-|-|TRBJ1-2|TRBV7-9
CASSPDSHNYGYTF
TGTGCCAGCAGTCCGGACAGTCACAACTATGGCTACACCTTC
>-|TRBD1|TRBJ2-2|TRBV15
CATRGQGVSGELFF
TGTGCCACCAGGGGACAGGGGGTGTCCGGGGAGCTGTTTTTT
>-|-|TRBJ2-3|TRBV29-1
CSVAVTDTQYF
TGCAGCGTTGCTGTCACAGATACGCAGTATTTT
>-|TRBD2|TRBJ2-3|TRBV5-1
CASSLGTSGGAGDTQYF
TGCGCCAGCAGCTTGGGGACTAGCGGGGGGGCAGGAGATACGCAGTATTTT
>-|-|TRBJ2-7|TRBV12-3/TRBV12-4
CASRSYSDEQYF
TGTGCCAGCAGATCTTATTCCGACGAGCAGTACTTC
>-|-|TRBJ1-2|TRBV5-1
CASSLAGGGYTF
TGCGCCAGCAGCTTGGCGGGTGGTGGCTACACCTTC
>few|-|TRBJ1-1|TRBV5-1
CASSLGYGTTNTEAFF
TGCGCCAGCAGCTTGGGGTACGGGACAACGAACACTGAAGCTTTCTTT
>once|TRBD1|TRBJ2-1|TRBV3-1/TRBV3-2
CASSRGGPGANEQFF
TGTGCCAGCAGCCGAGGGGGCCCAGGGGCTAATGAGCAGTTCTTC
>-|TRBD1|TRBJ2-2|TRBV6-5
CASSYLGTGPGELFF
TGTGCCAGCAGTTACTTGGGGACAGGGCCCGGGGAGCTGTTTTTT
>-|TRBD1|TRBJ2-7|TRBV11-2
CASSLGGRGRLDEQYF
TGTGCCAGCAGCTTAGGGGGCAGGGGGCGACTAGACGAGCAGTACTTC
>-|TRBD1|TRBJ1-2|TRBV5-1
CASSLGQGGGYTF
TGCGCCAGCAGCCTAGGACAGGGGGGCGGCTACACCTTC
>-|TRBD1|TRBJ1-5|TRBV30
CAWSTGLNQPQHF
TGTGCCTGGTCGACAGGGCTAAATCAGCCCCAGCATTTT
>-|TRBD2|TRBJ2-1|TRBV3-1/TRBV3-2
CASRLAGDTYNEQFF
TGTGCCAGCAGACTAGCGGGGGACACCTACAATGAGCAGTTCTTC
>-|TRBD1|TRBJ1-3|TRBV11-2
CASSSLRGLSGNTIYF
TGTGCCAGCAGCTCCCTCAGGGGGCTATCCGGAAACACCATATATTTT
>-|-|TRBJ1-1|TRBV28
CASSSRTARAEAFF
TGTGCCAGCAGCTCTCGGACAGCAAGGGCTGAAGCTTTCTTT
>-|TRBD2|TRBJ2-3|TRBV10-3
CAISRGGTLTDTQYF
TGTGCCATCAGTCGGGGGGGGACACTAACAGATACGCAGTATTTT
>-|-|TRBJ2-3|TRBV12-3/TRBV12-4
CASSPSGTDTQYF
TGTGCCAGCAGTCCGTCCGGCACAGATACGCAGTATTTT
>-|TRBD2|TRBJ2-7|TRBV7-6
CASSLGSGGDEQYF
TGTGCCAGCAGCTTAGGCTCCGGGGGGGACGAGCAGTACTTC
>-|-|TRBJ1-6|TRBV18
CASSSDGGDSPLHF
TGTGCCAGCTCGTCGGACGGAGGGGATTCACCCCTCCACTTT
>-|TRBD1|TRBJ1-5|TRBV6-5
CASSRTGVQQPQHF
TGTGCCAGCAGCCGGACAGGGGTTCAACAGCCCCAGCATTTT
>-|-|TRBJ1-1|TRBV6-5
CASSQGNTEAFF
TGTGCCAGCAGTCAGGGAAACACTGAAGCTTTCTTT
>-|TRBD1|TRBJ2-2|TRBV3-1/TRBV3-2
CASTRSGTAYGELFF
TGTGCCAGCACCCGGTCCGGGACAGCATACGGGGAGCTGTTTTTT
>-|-|TRBJ1-2|TRBV27
CASSSETGSGYTF
TGTGCCAGCAGTTCCGAGACAGGATCTGGCTACACCTTC
>-|TRBD1|TRBJ1-6|TRBV4-1
CASSQGTGRRSPLHF
TGCGCCAGCAGCCAAGGGACAGGGCGTCGGTCACCCCTCCACTTT
>-|-|TRBJ1-5|TRBV2
CASSDRGGNQPQHF
TGTGCCAGCAGTGATCGGGGAGGGAATCAGCCCCAGCATTTT
>-|-|TRBJ2-1|TRBV6-5
CASRRLEGSYNEQFF
TGTGCCAGCAGGCGACTAGAGGGGTCCTACAATGAGCAGTTCTTC
>-|-|TRBJ1-1|TRBV6-5
CASSSGWGTEAFF
TGTGCCAGCAGTAGCGGGTGGGGGACTGAAGCTTTCTTT
>-|TRBD1|TRBJ1-1|TRBV3-1/TRBV3-2
CASSQSHRGPGNTEAFF
TGTGCCAGCAGCCAATCCCACAGGGGACCGGGGAACACTGAAGCTTTCTTT
>-|TRBD1|TRBJ1-2|TRBV2
CASSGGQPLGTYGYTF
TGTGCCAGCAGCGGGGGACAGCCCCTCGGGACCTATGGCTACACCTTC
>-|-|TRBJ2-2|TRBV7-7
CASSPEWNTGELFF
TGTGCCAGCAGCCCGGAGTGGAACACCGGGGAGCTGTTTTTT
>-|-|TRBJ1-2|TRBV5-1
CASSLQEFYGYTF
TGCGCCAGCAGCCTACAGGAATTTTATGGCTACACCTTC
>-|-|TRBJ2-3|TRBV2
CASSDNWGTDTQYF
TGTGCCAGCAGCGACAACTGGGGCACAGATACGCAGTATTTT
>-|-|TRBJ1-2|TRBV30
CAWSVQGVNYGYTF
TGTGCCTGGAGTGTACAGGGAGTTAACTATGGCTACACCTTC